This T cell receptor beta chain was sequenced in a study of cytomegalovirus exposure and HLA in healthy donors. Study-wide results and limits: In vitro confirmation showed three CMV-associated chains to be CMV antigen specific.

The assay was immunoSEQ multiplex PCR, and TCRdb's table has in-frame clones only and misses some. The sample has some 180,000 clones; roughly 81% are singletons. A word on this clone: What it recognizes is unknown.

CDR1 and CDR2 from the germline V gene are SGHNT and YENEEA. The length of the CDR3 is 15 residues. V lost 5 bases and J lost 3; bases outside the gene matches: 5. The chain recombines TRBV11-3 with TRBJ2-1; 9 positions agree with TRBD1. The sequenced sample consisted of PBMCs. The TCR was taken from a woman in her twenties or thirties in good health and CMV-seronegative. CDR3 residues: CASSPRQGGYNEQFF. In DNA form, the CDR3 reads TGTGCCAGCAGCCCCCGACAGGGGGGCTACAATGAGCAGTTCTTC.